This TCR beta chain was profiled in a study of identical twins. TCRdb reprocessed the 5' RACE reads with MiXCR, giving one entry per CDR3 protein. In the table there are 260,000 or so distinct CDR3 sequences, 7.5% of which are singletons. This CDR3 spans 14 amino acids. V was trimmed by 5 bases and J by 1 base, leaving 9 bases between them. Germline V gives CDR1 SEHNR, CDR2 FQNEAQ (reference sequence). This clonotype was counted ten times or more. The sample also formed part of further work on yellow fever vaccine responses in identical twins.

This rearrangement joins TRBV7-9 to TRBJ2-4; D unresolved. Sequences were obtained from CD8+ T cells sorted from blood. This clonotype originated in a woman in her late teens or twenties in good health. Here the CDR3 DNA reads TGTGCCAGCAGCCTGATGGAGGCCAAAAACATTCAGTACTTC. Its protein product is CASSLMEAKNIQYF.